These T cell receptor beta chains were read from a single sample in a study of blood T cell repertoires in COVID-19. Data came from immunoSEQ multiplex PCR; TCRdb stores just in-frame clones and leaves some out. This table holds about 140,000 clones, 85% to 90% found once. The material sequenced was peripheral blood. The receptor source for this set is a woman between 55 and 75 years old with acute or convalescent COVID-19. CDR3s include the opening cysteine and the closing phenylalanine or tryptophan. The order of the fields is V gene, clone size, J gene, D gene, CDR3 DNA, CDR3 protein. A D gene is named only where the DNA matches it firmly. Clone sizes are given selectively: once, few, many, or a class where the clone is expanded.

v_call: TRBV9; clone_size: NA; j_call: TRBJ2-7; d_call: NA; cdr3_nt: TGTGCCAGCAGCGTAGGCCAGGTCAACGAGCAGTACTTC; cdr3_aa: CASSVGQVNEQYF
v_call: TRBV9; clone_size: NA; j_call: TRBJ2-3; d_call: TRBD1; cdr3_nt: TGTGCCAGCAGCGTGGACAGGACAGATACGCAGTATTTT; cdr3_aa: CASSVDRTDTQYF
v_call: TRBV4-3; clone_size: NA; j_call: TRBJ2-7; d_call: NA; cdr3_nt: TGCGCCAGCAGCCAAGGGGCAGGGCGGGGCGAGCAGTACTTC; cdr3_aa: CASSQGAGRGEQYF
v_call: TRBV25-1; clone_size: NA; j_call: TRBJ2-3; d_call: NA; cdr3_nt: TGTGCCAGCAGTGCACAGGGTGGTACAGATACGCAGTATTTT; cdr3_aa: CASSAQGGTDTQYF
v_call: TRBV11-2; clone_size: few; j_call: TRBJ1-1; d_call: TRBD1; cdr3_nt: TGTGCCAGCAGCTTTACAGGGGGTCTTGAAGCTTTCTTT; cdr3_aa: CASSFTGGLEAFF
v_call: TRBV7-2; clone_size: NA; j_call: TRBJ2-7; d_call: NA; cdr3_nt: TGTGCCAGCAGCACCCAACAGGGTACCGAGCAGTACTTC; cdr3_aa: CASSTQQGTEQYF
v_call: TRBV7-6; clone_size: NA; j_call: TRBJ2-1; d_call: TRBD2; cdr3_nt: TGTGCCAGCAGCAAGGGACTAGCGAACCCCAATGAGCAGTTCTTC; cdr3_aa: CASSKGLANPNEQFF
v_call: TRBV5-5; clone_size: NA; j_call: TRBJ1-1; d_call: TRBD1; cdr3_nt: TGTGCCAGCAGCCGTGGGACAGTTATGAACACTGAAGCTTTCTTT; cdr3_aa: CASSRGTVMNTEAFF
v_call: TRBV5-8; clone_size: few; j_call: TRBJ1-1; d_call: NA; cdr3_nt: TGTGCCAGCAGCCCTGGGCAGAACACTGAAGCTTTCTTT; cdr3_aa: CASSPGQNTEAFF
v_call: TRBV2; clone_size: NA; j_call: TRBJ1-2; d_call: NA; cdr3_nt: TGTGCCAGCAGAATAGAGGGTGCCTATGGCTACACCTTC; cdr3_aa: CASRIEGAYGYTF
v_call: TRBV3-1/TRBV3-2; clone_size: NA; j_call: TRBJ2-7; d_call: NA; cdr3_nt: TGTGCCAGCAGCGGGCTCCACGAGCAGTACTTC; cdr3_aa: CASSGLHEQYF
v_call: TRBV30; clone_size: NA; j_call: TRBJ1-3; d_call: NA; cdr3_nt: TGTGCCTGGAGTGTACGATGGGGCCAGGAAAACACCATATATTTT; cdr3_aa: CAWSVRWGQENTIYF
v_call: TRBV5-1; clone_size: few; j_call: TRBJ2-2; d_call: TRBD2; cdr3_nt: TGCGCCAGCAGCTTGGTAGCGGGGGTTAGCACCGGGGAGCTGTTTTTT; cdr3_aa: CASSLVAGVSTGELFF
v_call: TRBV10-3; clone_size: NA; j_call: TRBJ1-2; d_call: TRBD1; cdr3_nt: TGTGCCATCAGTGCCCTTGACAGGGGCACCTATGGCTACACCTTC; cdr3_aa: CAISALDRGTYGYTF
v_call: TRBV3-1/TRBV3-2; clone_size: NA; j_call: TRBJ2-7; d_call: TRBD2; cdr3_nt: TGTGCCAGCAGCCGATGGGGGACTAGCGCCGAGCAGTACTTC; cdr3_aa: CASSRWGTSAEQYF
v_call: TRBV5-4; clone_size: once; j_call: TRBJ2-5; d_call: NA; cdr3_nt: TGTGCCAGCAGCTTGGACGGTACGGGGTCCCAGTACTTC; cdr3_aa: CASSLDGTGSQYF
v_call: TRBV6-1; clone_size: NA; j_call: TRBJ1-5; d_call: TRBD1; cdr3_nt: TGTGCCAGCAGTGAGGCAGGGGGCAGCAATCAGCCCCAGCATTTT; cdr3_aa: CASSEAGGSNQPQHF
v_call: TRBV7-7; clone_size: NA; j_call: TRBJ2-1; d_call: NA; cdr3_nt: TGTGCTAGCAGCTTAATGAGCGGTCAGGGAGGTAATGAGCAGTTCTTC; cdr3_aa: CASSLMSGQGGNEQFF
v_call: TRBV4-3; clone_size: NA; j_call: TRBJ2-3; d_call: TRBD1; cdr3_nt: TGCGCCAGCAGCCAAGGGGACAGGGACCGCACAGATACGCAGTATTTT; cdr3_aa: CASSQGDRDRTDTQYF
v_call: TRBV19; clone_size: NA; j_call: TRBJ1-1; d_call: TRBD1; cdr3_nt: TGTGCCAGTAGATGGGGACAGGGACGGTCCCTGAACACTGAAGCTTTCTTT; cdr3_aa: CASRWGQGRSLNTEAFF
v_call: TRBV5-1; clone_size: NA; j_call: TRBJ1-3; d_call: NA; cdr3_nt: TGCGCCAGCAGCTTGGGGGCCGCCAGGGCAGACACCATATATTTT; cdr3_aa: CASSLGAARADTIYF
v_call: TRBV28; clone_size: NA; j_call: TRBJ1-1; d_call: NA; cdr3_nt: TGTGCCAGCAGCCCCCTGGAGGGGTACACTGAAGCTTTCTTT; cdr3_aa: CASSPLEGYTEAFF
v_call: TRBV19; clone_size: NA; j_call: TRBJ2-1; d_call: TRBD1; cdr3_nt: TGTGCCAGCGGGACAGTCAATGAGCAGTTCTTC; cdr3_aa: CASGTVNEQFF
v_call: TRBV28; clone_size: NA; j_call: TRBJ1-2; d_call: NA; cdr3_nt: TGTGCCAGCAGTTTCCGCCAAGCGGATGGCTACACCTTC; cdr3_aa: CASSFRQADGYTF
v_call: TRBV15; clone_size: NA; j_call: TRBJ2-1; d_call: TRBD2; cdr3_nt: TGTGCCACCAGCGGACTAGCGGGGGGGCCTAATGAGCAGTTCTTC; cdr3_aa: CATSGLAGGPNEQFF
v_call: TRBV7-3; clone_size: NA; j_call: TRBJ2-3; d_call: TRBD2; cdr3_nt: TGTGCCAGCAGCTTATCGCGCGGGGGGACAGATACGCAGTATTTT; cdr3_aa: CASSLSRGGTDTQYF
v_call: TRBV28; clone_size: NA; j_call: TRBJ2-2; d_call: NA; cdr3_nt: TGTGCCAGCAGCCCCTTGCGGCAGCTTAACACCGGGGAGCTGTTTTTT; cdr3_aa: CASSPLRQLNTGELFF
v_call: TRBV19; clone_size: NA; j_call: TRBJ2-7; d_call: TRBD1; cdr3_nt: TGTGCCAGTAGTACCGACCGGGACAGGGGGTACCACGAGCAGTACTTC; cdr3_aa: CASSTDRDRGYHEQYF
v_call: TRBV18; clone_size: few; j_call: TRBJ2-1; d_call: TRBD2; cdr3_nt: TGTGCCAGCTCACCCGGTCGGAGCGGGGGGGCCTTTGAGCAGTTCTTC; cdr3_aa: CASSPGRSGGAFEQFF
v_call: TRBV27; clone_size: NA; j_call: TRBJ2-3; d_call: NA; cdr3_nt: TGTGCCAGCAGTTTAAAGGAGTTTTCGACCACAGATACGCAGTATTTT; cdr3_aa: CASSLKEFSTTDTQYF
v_call: TRBV5-4; clone_size: NA; j_call: TRBJ2-7; d_call: NA; cdr3_nt: TGTGCCAGCAGTAATGACGGACAGCTAATTGAGCAGTACTTC; cdr3_aa: CASSNDGQLIEQYF
v_call: TRBV5-1; clone_size: NA; j_call: TRBJ2-5; d_call: NA; cdr3_nt: TGCGCCAGCAGCTTGGGCGGTGGTCGGAAACCAAAAGAGACCCAGTACTTC; cdr3_aa: CASSLGGGRKPKETQYF
v_call: TRBV28; clone_size: NA; j_call: TRBJ1-4; d_call: NA; cdr3_nt: TGTGCCAGCAGTTCCCTTAATGAAAAACTGTTTTTT; cdr3_aa: CASSSLNEKLFF
v_call: TRBV3-1/TRBV3-2; clone_size: NA; j_call: TRBJ1-1; d_call: NA; cdr3_nt: TGTGCCAGCAGCCCCCTGGGGGGGAACACTGAAGCTTTCTTT; cdr3_aa: CASSPLGGNTEAFF
v_call: TRBV27; clone_size: NA; j_call: TRBJ1-2; d_call: TRBD1; cdr3_nt: TGTGCCAGCAGGTTCTTGGGGCCTCCGGGACAGGAGTTCTATGGCTACACCTTC; cdr3_aa: CASRFLGPPGQEFYGYTF
v_call: TRBV6-2/TRBV6-3; clone_size: NA; j_call: TRBJ1-1; d_call: NA; cdr3_nt: TGTGCCAGCAGTAACCAGGGAGGTACTGAAGCTTTCTTT; cdr3_aa: CASSNQGGTEAFF
v_call: TRBV6-1; clone_size: NA; j_call: TRBJ1-2; d_call: NA; cdr3_nt: TGTGCCAGCAGTGAAGCGAGCTATGGCTACACCTTC; cdr3_aa: CASSEASYGYTF
v_call: TRBV4-1; clone_size: NA; j_call: TRBJ2-3; d_call: TRBD2; cdr3_nt: TGCGCCAGCAGCCAAGAGGGGACTAGCGGAGGAAGGGATACGCAGTATTTT; cdr3_aa: CASSQEGTSGGRDTQYF
v_call: TRBV6-2/TRBV6-3; clone_size: NA; j_call: TRBJ2-7; d_call: NA; cdr3_nt: TGTGCCAGCAGTTACTCCCTGACAAACGAGCAGTACTTC; cdr3_aa: CASSYSLTNEQYF
v_call: TRBV29-1; clone_size: NA; j_call: TRBJ1-2; d_call: TRBD1; cdr3_nt: TGCAGCGTTGATAGGACGGACAGGGACTATGGCTACACCTTC; cdr3_aa: CSVDRTDRDYGYTF
v_call: TRBV28; clone_size: NA; j_call: TRBJ1-2; d_call: NA; cdr3_nt: TGTGCCAGCAGCATACAGGGTATCTATGGCTACACCTTC; cdr3_aa: CASSIQGIYGYTF
v_call: TRBV24-1; clone_size: NA; j_call: TRBJ2-1; d_call: NA; cdr3_nt: TGTGCCACCATCTCGGTTTCCAATGAGCAGTTCTTC; cdr3_aa: CATISVSNEQFF
v_call: TRBV5-1; clone_size: once; j_call: TRBJ2-3; d_call: NA; cdr3_nt: TGCGCCAGCAGCCCGGAGTCCCGCACAGATACGCAGTATTTT; cdr3_aa: CASSPESRTDTQYF
v_call: TRBV6-5; clone_size: few; j_call: TRBJ1-4; d_call: TRBD1; cdr3_nt: TGTGCCAGCATCACAGGGGGCTTCGGAGAAAAACTGTTTTTT; cdr3_aa: CASITGGFGEKLFF
v_call: TRBV5-1; clone_size: NA; j_call: TRBJ2-7; d_call: TRBD1; cdr3_nt: TGCGCCAGCAGCTTGTCGACAGGGCGGACGACGCAGTACTTC; cdr3_aa: CASSLSTGRTTQYF
v_call: TRBV30; clone_size: few; j_call: TRBJ2-5; d_call: NA; cdr3_nt: TGTGCCTGGAGTGTTGTGCAGGCGGGGACCCAGTACTTC; cdr3_aa: CAWSVVQAGTQYF